This note documents a single TCR beta chain sequence. What it binds is not known. Through template switching, a universal primer site was introduced, and the cDNA contained unique molecular identifiers. TCRdb itself ran the 5' RACE reads through MiXCR, one entry per CDR3 protein. The data contain about 660,000 distinct CDR3 sequences, 8.5% to 9.5% of them seen just once; the ten biggest clones take up around 0.98%. This CDR3 has 14 residues. V lost 0 bases, J lost 5 bases, and 6 bases lay in between. Germline CDR1 SGHRS, CDR2 YFSETQ. The data belong to a study of identical twins. Overall study results and limits: Because invariant MAIT and iNKT cells could be present, zero-insertion analyses could be partly confounded.

In addition, the sample was reused for a study of yellow fever vaccine responses in identical twins. That paper states: Twins reportedly had a vaccine T cell response that seemed partly convergent, partly personalized.

The chain carries TRBV5-1 and TRBJ1-6, with D tentatively TRBD1 (5 bases). The sequenced sample was PBMCs. This receptor was obtained from a woman between 18 and 29 years old in good health. CDR3 DNA sequence: TGCGCCAGCAGCTTGGCCAGGGATAATTCACCCCTCCACTTT. Translating it yields CASSLARDNSPLHF.